This TCR beta chain was sequenced in a study of identical twins (dated by TCRdb to about 2016). Context from the whole study: To test whether fetal clonotypes persist, the study used deep sequencing on TCR alpha and beta repertoires from monozygotic twins, unrelated adults of various ages, and cord blood. To rule out contamination, the twin experiments were replicated at different times with different library preparation protocols.

Library generation was performed with 5' RACE. These reads were obtained on an Illumina HiSeq 2000. Template switching added a universal primer binding site, and the final cDNA carried a unique molecular identifier that allowed TCR cDNA molecules to be counted accurately. First-strand cDNA for TCR alpha and beta chains was synthesized from specific primers in the conserved constant-segment region. Each cDNA library was double barcoded, with a SMART-Mk sample barcode plus Illumina barcodes, to control for contamination. TruSeq adapter sequences and Illumina sample barcodes were added in two successive PCR steps. Sequencing of the TCR alpha and beta cDNA libraries was done on the Illumina HiSeq platform using custom primers. As for how the authors treated the data: Raw reads were processed with MiGEC to extract unique molecular identifiers, and MiXCR was used to determine CDR3 positions. For each individual, recombination models were inferred using an EM algorithm with the repgenHMM and IGoR tools. The tcR package in R was used for shared clonotype analysis, with sharing normalized by the product of cloneset sizes. To study raw recombination without the effects of thymic and clonal selection, out-of-frame nonproductive sequences were analyzed. The public reads were reprocessed in TCRdb via fastp at Q25 and MiXCR, keeping in-frame beta chains. For every CDR3 protein sequence, its rows merge into one entry that carries the most common genes and DNA. For this entry, the V and J calls and clone size follow TCRdb and not the study's own pipeline. This sample has under 900,000 distinct CDR3 sequences in its table, and 15% to 20% of those were observed once. The ten largest account for around 13% of the sample.

Every donor was a healthy Caucasian. Three pairs of female monozygotic twins, all aged roughly 18 to 29 years, were included in the twin cohort. Peripheral blood mononuclear cells were the source from which RNA for the TCR libraries was isolated. Broad study findings and their caveats: Out-of-frame TCR alpha sharing in monozygotic twins was systematically underestimated by recombination models, whereas sharing between unrelated individuals was in agreement with the recombination models. Because the same donors could not be followed over many years, conclusions were based on cross-sectional statistical analysis. The excess sharing between twins in beta out-of-frame sequences was weaker because fewer shared sequences reduced the signal-to-noise ratio. Fewer insertions were carried by abundant cord blood beta clonotypes, a similar but weaker trend appeared in young adult naive repertoires, and no such trend appeared in memory repertoires. Zero-insertion analyses could be partly confounded by invariant T cells such as MAIT and iNKT, although diverse VJ usage argued against such confounding for most clonotypes. Compared with coincidental sharing between unrelated individuals, out-of-frame TCR alpha sequences shared between twins showed an excess of sequences with low generation probability.

As concerns this clonotype: No antigen is known for it. No quality values exist for individual bases; no much larger clone is one base distant.

The same sample was also studied in work on T cells expressing NK-cell markers. The second study also describes: Three sorted T-cell subsets (CD3+CD56+NKG2C+, CD3+CD56+NKG2C- and CD3+CD56-NKG2C+) from under 10 donors had their TCR beta-chain repertoires profiled. Of the eight sequenced donors, seven were found to be HCMV-seropositive and one was found to be HCMV-seronegative. In several experiments an anti-gammadeltaTCR antibody was added to restrict sorting to alphabetaTCR-expressing T cells. In several donors, the dominant CD3+CD56+NKG2C+ clonotypes were found to rank among the top 10 CD8+ clonotypes and to make up about 1.0-7.0% of CD8+ T cells. Those dominant clonotypes were again the most abundant among CD3+CD56-NKG2C+ cells in a handful of donors, at roughly 25-60.1%. Whether the expanded NKG2C-expressing T cell clones were specific for HCMV antigens was left unclear. Randomly selected healthy volunteers, three men and five women, were used as the eight sequenced donors. HCMV serostatus was determined by detecting HCMV-specific IgG in serum with a commercial ELISA kit. For about 6 donors, unsorted PBMC were also used to sequence bulk peripheral blood T-cell repertoires. MIGEC handled demultiplexing of the reads and grouping by UMI, while MiTCR was used to assemble and quantify clonotypes. To exclude erroneous sequences, any TCR cDNA sequence not supported by at least two reads was discarded. Downstream repertoire analysis used the tcR package, and clonotypes were matched across fractions by CDR3 nucleotide sequence plus V segment. VDJmatch was used to annotate antigen specificity against VDJdb, with one amino acid substitution in CDR3 permitted.

The receptor was derived from a woman under 30 in good health. Material for sequencing was PBMCs.

The CDR3 region: CSARRTGKETQYF. The DNA sequence is as follows: TGCAGTGCTAGGAGGACAGGGAAAGAGACCCAGTACTTC. This sequence uses TRBV20-1 and TRBJ2-5, with 8 bases in between that match TRBD1. V loses 3 bases at its end and J loses 3 bases; junction bases beyond the gene matches: 3. Taken from the germline V gene (reference sequence), the CDR1 and CDR2 loops are DFQATT and SNEGSKA. Taken from cysteine to phenylalanine, the CDR3 has 13 residues. The CDR3 DNA has 39 bases and is translated from base 1.